The source of this T cell receptor (beta chain) is a study of T-cell reconstitution after alpha-beta-depleted transplantation in children. This clonotype came up many times. The antigen is unknown. Unique molecular identifiers were used to barcode this TCRbeta library. TCRdb re-called the PCR reads with MiXCR, one entry per CDR3 protein. The sample contains about 98,000 distinct CDR3 sequences, about 8% of which appear only once. The study, taken as a whole, reports: Day-60 TCRbeta diversity that was high in some patients was derived from surviving recipient T cells and thymic progenitors. Two months or so post-transplant, alpha-beta T cells reportedly derived from several hundred expanded graft clones. From newly produced T cells came most of the T-cell counts and diversity one year after transplant.

This CDR3 is built from 14 residues. V dropped 4 bases and J dropped 10; count of bases not matched to a gene: 4. Germline CDR1 SNHLY, CDR2 FYNNEI. The gene calls are TRBV2 and TRBJ1-6, with 10 bases fitting TRBD1. This clonotype originated in a boy younger than 10 with acute lymphoblastic leukemia, due to receive a stem cell transplant. This material consisted of PBMCs, taken before TCRalphabeta/CD19-depleted stem cell transplant. The CDR3 DNA reads TGTGCCAGCAGTGGGACAGGGGGATACTCACCCCTCCACTTT. It specifies CASSGTGGYSPLHF.